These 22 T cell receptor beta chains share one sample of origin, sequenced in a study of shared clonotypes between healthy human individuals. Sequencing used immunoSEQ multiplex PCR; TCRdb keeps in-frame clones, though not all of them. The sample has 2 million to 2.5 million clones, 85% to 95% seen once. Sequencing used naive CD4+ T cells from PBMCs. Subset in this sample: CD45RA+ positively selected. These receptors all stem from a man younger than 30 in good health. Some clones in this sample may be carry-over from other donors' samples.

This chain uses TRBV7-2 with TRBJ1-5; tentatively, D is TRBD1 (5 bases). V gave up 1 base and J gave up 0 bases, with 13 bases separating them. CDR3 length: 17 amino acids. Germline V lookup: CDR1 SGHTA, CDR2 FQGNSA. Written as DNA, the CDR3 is TGTGCCAGCAGCTTAGGAGGGACGGCAGATAGCAATCAGCCCCAGCATTTT. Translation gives CASSLGGTADSNQPQHF.

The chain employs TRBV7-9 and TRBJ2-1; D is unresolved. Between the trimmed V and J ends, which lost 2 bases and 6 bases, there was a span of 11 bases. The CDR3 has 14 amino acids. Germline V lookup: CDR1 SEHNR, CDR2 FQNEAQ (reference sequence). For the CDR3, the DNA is TGTGCCAGCAGCTTATATCGGACCGTCAATGAGCAGTTCTTC. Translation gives CASSLYRTVNEQFF. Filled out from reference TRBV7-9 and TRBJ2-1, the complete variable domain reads DTGVSQNPRHKITKRGQNVTFRCDPISEHNRLYWYRQTLGQGPEFLTYFQNEAQLEKSRLLSDRFSAERPKGSFSTLEIQRTEQGDSAMYLCASSLYRTVNEQFFGPGTRLTVL.

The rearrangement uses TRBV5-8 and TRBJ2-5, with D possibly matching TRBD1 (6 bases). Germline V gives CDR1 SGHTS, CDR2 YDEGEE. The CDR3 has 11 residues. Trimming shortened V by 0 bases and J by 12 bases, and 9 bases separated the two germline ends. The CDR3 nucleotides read TGTGCCAGCAGCTTGGGGGGGCGCGAGTACTTC. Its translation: CASSLGGREYF.

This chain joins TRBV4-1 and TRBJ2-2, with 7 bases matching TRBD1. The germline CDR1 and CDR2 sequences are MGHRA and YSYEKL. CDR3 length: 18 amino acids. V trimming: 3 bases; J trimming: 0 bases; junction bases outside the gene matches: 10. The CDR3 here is CASSHRDSPTANTGELFF. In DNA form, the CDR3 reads TGCGCCAGCAGCCATCGGGACAGCCCAACCGCGAACACCGGGGAGCTGTTTTTT.

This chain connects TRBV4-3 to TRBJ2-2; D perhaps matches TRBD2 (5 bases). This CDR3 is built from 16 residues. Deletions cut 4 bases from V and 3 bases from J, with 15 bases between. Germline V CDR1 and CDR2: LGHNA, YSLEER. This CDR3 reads CASSPRVIRHTGELFF. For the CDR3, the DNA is TGCGCCAGCAGCCCGAGGGTCATAAGGCACACCGGGGAGCTGTTTTTT.

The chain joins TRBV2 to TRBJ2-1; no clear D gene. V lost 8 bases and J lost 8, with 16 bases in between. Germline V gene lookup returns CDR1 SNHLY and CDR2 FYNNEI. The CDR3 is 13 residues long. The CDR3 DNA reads TGTGCCAGCCTAAGTTTTGGCGTGGATGAGCAGTTCTTC. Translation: CASLSFGVDEQFF.

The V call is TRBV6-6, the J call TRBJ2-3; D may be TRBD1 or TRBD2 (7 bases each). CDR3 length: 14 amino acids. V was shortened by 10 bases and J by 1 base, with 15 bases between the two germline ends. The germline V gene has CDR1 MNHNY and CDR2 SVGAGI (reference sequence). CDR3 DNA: TGTGCCACAGGGGGGGGGCAGCGCACAGATACGCAGTATTTT. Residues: CATGGGQRTDTQYF.

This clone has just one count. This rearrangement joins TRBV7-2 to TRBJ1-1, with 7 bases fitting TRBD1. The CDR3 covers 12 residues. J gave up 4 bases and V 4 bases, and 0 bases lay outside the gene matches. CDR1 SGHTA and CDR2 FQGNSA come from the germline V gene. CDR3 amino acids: CASSSGGTEAFF. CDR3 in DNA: TGTGCCAGCAGCTCAGGGGGCACTGAAGCTTTCTTT.

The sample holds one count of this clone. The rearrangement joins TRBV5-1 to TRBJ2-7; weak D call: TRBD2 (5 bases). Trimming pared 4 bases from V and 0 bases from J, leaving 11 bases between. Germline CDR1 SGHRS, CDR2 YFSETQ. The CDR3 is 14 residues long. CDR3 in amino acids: CASSRGSSSYEQYF. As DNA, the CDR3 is TGCGCCAGCAGCCGGGGTTCAAGCTCCTACGAGCAGTACTTC.

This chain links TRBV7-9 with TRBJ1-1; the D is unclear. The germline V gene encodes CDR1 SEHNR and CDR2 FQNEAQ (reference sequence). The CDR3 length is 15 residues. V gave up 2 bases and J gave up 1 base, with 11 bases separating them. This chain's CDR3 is CASSLLRNRNTEAFF. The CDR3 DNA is TGTGCCAGCAGCTTACTTAGAAACAGGAACACTGAAGCTTTCTTT.

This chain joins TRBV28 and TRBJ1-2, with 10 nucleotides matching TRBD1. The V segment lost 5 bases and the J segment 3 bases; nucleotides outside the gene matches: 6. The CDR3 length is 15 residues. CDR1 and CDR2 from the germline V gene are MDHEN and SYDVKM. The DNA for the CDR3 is TGTGCCAGCAGTGGTCTGGGACAGGGGTACTATGGCTACACCTTC. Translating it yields CASSGLGQGYYGYTF.

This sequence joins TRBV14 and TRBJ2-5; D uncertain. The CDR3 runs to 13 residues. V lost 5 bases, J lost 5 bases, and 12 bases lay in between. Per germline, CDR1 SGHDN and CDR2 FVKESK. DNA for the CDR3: TGTGCCAGCAGCTTACGGGTTGGGGAGACCCAGTACTTC. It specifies CASSLRVGETQYF.

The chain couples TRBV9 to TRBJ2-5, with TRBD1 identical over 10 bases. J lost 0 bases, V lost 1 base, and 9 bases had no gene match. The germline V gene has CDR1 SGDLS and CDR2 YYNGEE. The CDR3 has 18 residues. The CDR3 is CASSVTPGQGHHQETQYF. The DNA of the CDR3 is TGTGCCAGCAGCGTAACCCCGGGACAGGGGCACCACCAAGAGACCCAGTACTTC.

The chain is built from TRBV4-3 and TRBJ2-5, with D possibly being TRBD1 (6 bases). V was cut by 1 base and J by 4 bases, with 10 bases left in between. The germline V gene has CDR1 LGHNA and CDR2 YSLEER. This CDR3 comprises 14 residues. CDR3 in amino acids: CASSQGGLRETQYF. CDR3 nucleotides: TGCGCCAGCAGCCAAGGGGGGCTACGAGAGACCCAGTACTTC.

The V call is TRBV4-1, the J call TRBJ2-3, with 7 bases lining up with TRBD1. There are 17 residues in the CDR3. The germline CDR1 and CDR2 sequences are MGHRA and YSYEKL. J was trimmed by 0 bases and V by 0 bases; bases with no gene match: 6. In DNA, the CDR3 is TGCGCCAGCAGCCAAGAGTACAGGGGATTGAGCACAGATACGCAGTATTTT. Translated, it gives CASSQEYRGLSTDTQYF.

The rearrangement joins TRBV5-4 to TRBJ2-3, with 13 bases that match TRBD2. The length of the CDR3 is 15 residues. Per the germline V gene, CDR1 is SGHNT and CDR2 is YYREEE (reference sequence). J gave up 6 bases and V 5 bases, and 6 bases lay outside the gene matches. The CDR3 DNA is TGTGCCAGCAGACTGACTAGCGGGAGGTCGGATACGCAGTATTTT. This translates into CASRLTSGRSDTQYF.

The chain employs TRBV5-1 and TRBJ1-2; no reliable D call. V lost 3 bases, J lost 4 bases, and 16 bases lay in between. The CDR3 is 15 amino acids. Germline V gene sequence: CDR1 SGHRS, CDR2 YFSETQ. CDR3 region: CASSSDLLDPYGYTF. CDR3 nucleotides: TGCGCCAGCAGCTCCGACCTCTTGGATCCCTATGGCTACACCTTC.

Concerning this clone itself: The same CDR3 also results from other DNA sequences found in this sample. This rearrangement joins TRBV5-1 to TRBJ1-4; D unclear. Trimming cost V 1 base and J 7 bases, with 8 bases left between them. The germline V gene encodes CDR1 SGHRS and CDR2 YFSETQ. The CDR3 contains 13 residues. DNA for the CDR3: TGCGCCAGCAGCTTGTCTGTAGGTGAAAAACTGTTTTTT. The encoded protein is CASSLSVGEKLFF.

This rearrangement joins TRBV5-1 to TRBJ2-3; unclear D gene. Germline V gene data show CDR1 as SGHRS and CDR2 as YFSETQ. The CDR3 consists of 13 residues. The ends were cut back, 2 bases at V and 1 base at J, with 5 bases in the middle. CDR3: CASSLRRTDTQYF. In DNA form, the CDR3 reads TGCGCCAGCAGCTTACGGCGCACAGATACGCAGTATTTT.

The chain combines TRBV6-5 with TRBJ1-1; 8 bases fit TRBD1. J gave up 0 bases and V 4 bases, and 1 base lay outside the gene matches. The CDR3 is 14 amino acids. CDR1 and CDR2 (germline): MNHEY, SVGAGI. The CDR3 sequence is CASSSGGMNTEAFF. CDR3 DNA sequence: TGTGCCAGCAGTTCAGGGGGCATGAACACTGAAGCTTTCTTT.

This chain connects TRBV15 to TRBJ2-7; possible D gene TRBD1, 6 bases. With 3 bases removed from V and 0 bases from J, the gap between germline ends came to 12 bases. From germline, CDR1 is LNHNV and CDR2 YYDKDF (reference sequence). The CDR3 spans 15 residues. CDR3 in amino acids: CATSRGRGSSYEQYF. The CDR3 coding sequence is TGTGCCACCAGCAGGGGAAGGGGGAGCTCCTACGAGCAGTACTTC.

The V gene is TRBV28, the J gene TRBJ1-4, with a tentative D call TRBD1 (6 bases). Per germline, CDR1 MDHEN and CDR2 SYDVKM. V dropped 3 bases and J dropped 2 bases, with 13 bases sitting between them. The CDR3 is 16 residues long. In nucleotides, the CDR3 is TGTGCCAGCAGTTTGCGGGGGGCCGGGACTAATGAAAAACTGTTTTTT. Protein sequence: CASSLRGAGTNEKLFF.